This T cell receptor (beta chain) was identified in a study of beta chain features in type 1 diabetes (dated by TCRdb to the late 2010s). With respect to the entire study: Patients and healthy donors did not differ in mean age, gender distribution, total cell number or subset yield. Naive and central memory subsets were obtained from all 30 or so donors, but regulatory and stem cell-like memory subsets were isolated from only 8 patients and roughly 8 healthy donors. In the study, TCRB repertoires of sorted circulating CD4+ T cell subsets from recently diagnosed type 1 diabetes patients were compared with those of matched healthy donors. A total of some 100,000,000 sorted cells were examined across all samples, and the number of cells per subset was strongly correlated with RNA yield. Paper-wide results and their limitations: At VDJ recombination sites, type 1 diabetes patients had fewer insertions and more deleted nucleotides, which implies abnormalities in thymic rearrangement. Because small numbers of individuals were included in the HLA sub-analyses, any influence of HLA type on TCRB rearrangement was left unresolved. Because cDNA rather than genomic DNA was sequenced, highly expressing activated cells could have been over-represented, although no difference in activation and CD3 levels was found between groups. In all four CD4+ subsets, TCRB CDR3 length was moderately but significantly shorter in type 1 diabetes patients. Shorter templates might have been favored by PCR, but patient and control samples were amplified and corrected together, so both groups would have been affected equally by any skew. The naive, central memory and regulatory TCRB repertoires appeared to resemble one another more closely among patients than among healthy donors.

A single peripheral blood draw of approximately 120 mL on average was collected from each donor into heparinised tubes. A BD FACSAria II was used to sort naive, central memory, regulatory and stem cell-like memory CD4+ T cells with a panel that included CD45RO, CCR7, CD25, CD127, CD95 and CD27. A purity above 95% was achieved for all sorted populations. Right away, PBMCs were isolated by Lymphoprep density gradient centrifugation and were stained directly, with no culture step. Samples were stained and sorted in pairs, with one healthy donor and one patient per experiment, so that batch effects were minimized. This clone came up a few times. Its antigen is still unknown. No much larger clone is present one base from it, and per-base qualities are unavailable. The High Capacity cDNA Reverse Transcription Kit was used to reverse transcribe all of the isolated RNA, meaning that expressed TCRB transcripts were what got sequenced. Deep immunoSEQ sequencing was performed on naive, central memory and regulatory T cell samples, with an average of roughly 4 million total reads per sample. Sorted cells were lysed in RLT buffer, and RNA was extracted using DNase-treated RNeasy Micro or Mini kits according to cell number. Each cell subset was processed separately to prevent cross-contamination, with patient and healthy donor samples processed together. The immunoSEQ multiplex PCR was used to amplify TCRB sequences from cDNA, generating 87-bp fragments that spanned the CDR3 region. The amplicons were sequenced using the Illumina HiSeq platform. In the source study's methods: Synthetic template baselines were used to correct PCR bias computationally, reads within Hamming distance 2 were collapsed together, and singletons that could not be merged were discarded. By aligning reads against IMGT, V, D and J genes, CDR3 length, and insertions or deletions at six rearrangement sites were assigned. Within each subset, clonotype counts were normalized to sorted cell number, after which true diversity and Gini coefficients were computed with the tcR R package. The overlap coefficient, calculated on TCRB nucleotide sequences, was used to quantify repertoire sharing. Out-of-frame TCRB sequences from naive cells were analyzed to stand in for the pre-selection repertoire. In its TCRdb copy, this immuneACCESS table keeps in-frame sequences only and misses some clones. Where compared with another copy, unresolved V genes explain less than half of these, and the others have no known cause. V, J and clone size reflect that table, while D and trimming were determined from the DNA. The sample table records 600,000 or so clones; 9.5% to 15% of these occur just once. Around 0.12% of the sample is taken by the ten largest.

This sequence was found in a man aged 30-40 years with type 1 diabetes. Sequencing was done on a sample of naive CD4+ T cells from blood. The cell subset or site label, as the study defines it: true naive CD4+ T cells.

The DNA reads as follows: TGTGCCAGCAGTGAAATGGGGAGCAATCAGCCCCAGCATTTT. The translation is CASSEMGSNQPQHF. In this chain, TRBV6-1 is recombined with TRBJ1-5; too little of a D gene remains to name it. The germline V gene gives CDR1 as MNHNS and CDR2 as SASEGT. V gives up 2 bases and J gives up 1 base, and the segment between their germline ends measures 6 bases. The CDR3 runs 14 residues from the cysteine to the phenylalanine. Only CDR3 DNA remains: 42 bases, in frame from the first base.